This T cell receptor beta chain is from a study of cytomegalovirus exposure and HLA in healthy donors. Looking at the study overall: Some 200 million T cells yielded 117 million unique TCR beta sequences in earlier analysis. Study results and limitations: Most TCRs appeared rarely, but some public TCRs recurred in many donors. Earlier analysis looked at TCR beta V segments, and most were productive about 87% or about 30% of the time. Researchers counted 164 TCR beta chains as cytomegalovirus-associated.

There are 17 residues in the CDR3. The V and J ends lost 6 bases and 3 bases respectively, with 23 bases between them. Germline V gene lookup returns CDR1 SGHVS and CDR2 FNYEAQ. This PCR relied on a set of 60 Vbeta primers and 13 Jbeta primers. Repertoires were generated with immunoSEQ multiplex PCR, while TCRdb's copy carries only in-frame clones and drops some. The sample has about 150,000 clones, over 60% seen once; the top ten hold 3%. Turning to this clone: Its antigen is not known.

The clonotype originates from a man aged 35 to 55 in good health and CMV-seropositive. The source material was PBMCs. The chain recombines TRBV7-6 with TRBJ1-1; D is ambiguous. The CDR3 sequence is CASRPTAEGLPDTEAFF. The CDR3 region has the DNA TGTGCCAGCAGACCAACCGCTGAGGGTCTTCCGGACACTGAAGCTTTCTTT.